This T cell receptor beta chain comes out of a study of cytomegalovirus exposure and HLA in healthy donors. Overall study: Earlier, 100 million to 130 million unique TCR beta sequences were recovered from approximately 200 million T cells by an analysis.

Unmatched junction bases numbered 12, after V lost 7 bases and J lost 13 bases. CDR1 is SGHRS, CDR2 YFSETQ, per germline. CDR3 length: 14 residues. Points from the study as a whole: Generally TCR sequences proved uncommon, though certain public TCRs appeared in numerous donors. One cluster of highly shared sequence variants probably arose as a sequencing artifact.

This clone was seen only a few times. Its antigen remains unidentified. PCR was performed using 60 Vbeta and 13 Jbeta primers. This table comes from immunoSEQ multiplex PCR, and its TCRdb copy is limited to in-frame clones, with some not included. The sample records under 200,000 clones, around four fifths being singletons. The chain joins TRBV5-1 to TRBJ2-7; 15 bases match TRBD2. The TCR comes from a man aged 30-40 years in good health and CMV-seronegative. Sequencing input: PBMCs. In DNA, the CDR3 is TGCGCCAGCCTGCCTGGACTAGCGGGAGGGCCTCTCTACTTC. Its translation is CASLPGLAGGPLYF.